Described below is a single TCR beta chain sequence and its context. Germline CDR1 reads LNHDA; CDR2 reads SQIVND (reference sequence). The CDR3 is 12 residues long. V was trimmed by 5 bases and J by 7 bases, leaving 11 bases between them. This entry is derived from a study of blood T cell repertoires in COVID-19. Overall study context: Acute-phase and convalescent COVID-19 samples originated in the United States, Italy and Spain. Sources were T cells, B-cell-depleted T cells, or PBMCs; the material itself was cDNA or gDNA.

In the study's own analysis: Nucleated cell counts were estimated from reference gene primer amplification. Repertoires were generated with immunoSEQ multiplex PCR, while TCRdb's copy carries only in-frame clones and drops some. Clone size and V and J calls were adopted from that table, with D and trimming inferred from the DNA. Among around 260,000 clones listed, about 90% were seen once. The sample was peripheral blood. The chain joins TRBV19 to TRBJ1-2; tentatively, D is TRBD1 (5 bases). This receptor was taken from a woman aged 45-59 years with acute or convalescent COVID-19. The CDR3: CASSWQGFGYTF. The CDR3 DNA reads as TGTGCCAGTAGTTGGCAGGGCTTTGGCTACACCTTC. Full variable domain (missing parts from reference TRBV19 and TRBJ1-2): DGGITQSPKYLFRKEGQNVTLSCEQNLNHDAMYWYRQDPGQGLRLIYYSQIVNDFQKGDIAEGYSVSREKKESFPLTVTSAQKNPTAFYLCASSWQGFGYTFGSGTRLTVV.